The entry below gives a single T cell receptor beta chain sequence along with its context. Its antigen is not known. These data are taken from a study of OX40 agonist ivuxolimab in advanced cancers. Study background: Ivuxolimab doses were 0.01, 0.1, 0.3, 1.5, 3 or 10 mg/kg every 2 weeks. Study-level findings and limits: Expanded clones were, on average, more numerous in CD8+ T cells than in CD4+.

The table came from immunoSEQ multiplex PCR; TCRdb's copy has only in-frame clones and leaves some out. Here the sample spans approximately 91,000 clones, just over 85% being singletons. CDR3 size: 15 residues. The germline V and J ends were trimmed by 0 bases and 0 bases, with 10 bases remaining between them. Germline assignment: CDR1 SGDLS and CDR2 YYNGEE. The specimen comprised CD4+ or CD8+ T cells sorted from blood, sampled in a trial of the OX40 agonist ivuxolimab. This TCR was sampled from an adult with an advanced solid tumor such as melanoma, head and neck, liver or kidney cancer. The rearrangement joins TRBV9 to TRBJ2-7; D uncertain. The CDR3 DNA reads as TGTGCCAGCAGCGTAGCCCCGGTCGGCTCCTACGAGCAGTACTTC. As protein: CASSVAPVGSYEQYF.